A single sample gave rise to the 6 T cell receptor beta chains below, sequenced in a study of cytomegalovirus exposure and HLA in healthy donors. The PCR used 60 Vbeta and 13 Jbeta primers. Measured with immunoSEQ multiplex PCR; TCRdb has only the in-frame clones, and not every one. The sample lists roughly 63,000 clones; about 72% were seen once. Sequenced material: PBMCs. The receptors stem from a man in his forties or fifties in good health and CMV-seropositive.

J is TRBJ2-5 and V is TRBV7-9; 8 bases fit TRBD1. The ends lost 5 bases at V and 2 bases at J; junction bases unmatched: 10. The CDR3 has 16 residues. Germline V lookup: CDR1 SEHNR, CDR2 FQNEAQ (reference sequence). The CDR3 here is CASSRMGQAGQETQYF. In DNA form, the CDR3 reads TGTGCCAGCAGCCGTATGGGACAGGCTGGACAAGAGACCCAGTACTTC.

The chain employs TRBV5-1 and TRBJ1-3; D is undetermined. The CDR3 totals 19 residues. Per the germline V gene, CDR1 is SGHRS and CDR2 is YFSETQ. Trimming stripped 2 bases from V and 2 bases from J, with 23 bases between. CDR3 in amino acids: CASSLDLPARTDPGNTIYF. The CDR3, as DNA: TGCGCCAGCAGCTTAGACTTGCCGGCGCGGACTGACCCTGGAAACACCATATATTTT.

The chain links TRBV5-6 to TRBJ2-1; D unresolved. Trimming stripped 4 bases from V and 15 bases from J, with 17 bases between. CDR1 is SGHDT and CDR2 is YYEEEE in the germline V gene. The CDR3 is 12 amino acids. The CDR3 region is CASSPSFGGLFF. The CDR3 DNA sequence: TGTGCCAGCAGCCCTTCGTTTGGTGGGCTGTTCTTC.

This clone was observed once. The rearrangement links TRBV5-5 to TRBJ1-5; D is perhaps TRBD1 (5 bases). V lost 4 bases to trimming and J lost 0 bases, with 14 bases between them. Germline CDR1 SGHKS, CDR2 YYEKEE (reference sequence). This CDR3 has 16 amino acids. The CDR3 region is CASSTRERVSNQPQHF. As DNA, the CDR3 is TGTGCCAGCAGCACCAGGGAAAGAGTTAGCAATCAGCCCCAGCATTTT. Supplemented by reference TRBV5-5 and TRBJ1-5, the full variable domain reads DAGVTQSPTHLIKTRGQQVTLRCSPISGHKSVSWYQQVLGQGPQFIFQYYEKEERGRGNFPDRFSARQFPNYSSELNVNALLLGDSALYLCASSTRERVSNQPQHFGDGTRLSIL.

In its sample, this clone was seen a few times. This sequence joins TRBV18 and TRBJ2-1; the D gene is possibly TRBD1 (7 bases). This CDR3 is 15 amino acids long. Germline CDR1 is KGHSH and CDR2 is LQKENI. With 3 bases removed from V and 5 bases from J, the gap between germline ends came to 14 bases. The CDR3 DNA follows: TGTGCCAGCTCACCTGGGGGGACAGCTCACAATGAGCAGTTCTTC. Translated, it gives CASSPGGTAHNEQFF.

J is TRBJ2-5 and V is TRBV6-5, with D possibly TRBD1 on 6 matching bases. CDR3 length: 15 residues. Germline CDR1 is MNHEY and CDR2 is SVGAGI. Trimming cost V 4 bases and J 2 bases, with 14 bases left between them. The CDR3: CASSSPGTTQETQYF. The CDR3 DNA follows: TGTGCCAGCAGTTCCCCGGGGACAACACAAGAGACCCAGTACTTC.